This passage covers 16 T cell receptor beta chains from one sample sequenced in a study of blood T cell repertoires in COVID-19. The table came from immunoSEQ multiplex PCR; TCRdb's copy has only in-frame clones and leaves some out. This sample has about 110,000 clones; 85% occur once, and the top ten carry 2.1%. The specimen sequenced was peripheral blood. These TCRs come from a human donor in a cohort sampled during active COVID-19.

The CDR3 DNA is TGTGCCAGCGGGACAGGAATTTACGAGCAGTACTTC. It specifies CASGTGIYEQYF. The gene calls are TRBV7-8 and TRBJ2-7, with 8 bases identical to TRBD1. This CDR3 region has 12 residues. V lost 8 bases, J lost 4 bases, and 4 bases stayed unmatched. Germline CDR1 reads SGHVS; CDR2 reads FQNEAQ.

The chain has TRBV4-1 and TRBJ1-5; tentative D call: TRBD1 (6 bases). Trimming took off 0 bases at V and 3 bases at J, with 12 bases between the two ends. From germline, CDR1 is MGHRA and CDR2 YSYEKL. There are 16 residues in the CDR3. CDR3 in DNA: TGCGCCAGCAGCCAAGAGGGGCAGGGGATCAATCAGCCCCAGCATTTT. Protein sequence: CASSQEGQGINQPQHF.

CDR3 protein: CATSEPGTANTGELFF. Written as DNA, the CDR3 is TGTGCCACCAGTGAACCCGGGACAGCGAACACCGGGGAGCTGTTTTTT. The chain recombines TRBV24-1 with TRBJ2-2, with TRBD1 identical over 7 bases. Germline trimming cut 4 bases from V and 0 bases from J; bases unmatched to any gene: 4. The CDR3 runs to 16 residues. The V gene's germline CDR1 is KGHDR and CDR2 SFDVKD.

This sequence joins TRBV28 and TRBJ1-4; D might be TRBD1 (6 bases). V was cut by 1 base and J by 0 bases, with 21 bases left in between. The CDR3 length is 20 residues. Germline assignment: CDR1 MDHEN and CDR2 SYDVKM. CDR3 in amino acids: CASSLSPRWDTLATNEKLFF. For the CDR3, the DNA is TGTGCCAGCAGTTTATCCCCGCGTTGGGACACCCTGGCAACTAATGAAAAACTGTTTTTT.

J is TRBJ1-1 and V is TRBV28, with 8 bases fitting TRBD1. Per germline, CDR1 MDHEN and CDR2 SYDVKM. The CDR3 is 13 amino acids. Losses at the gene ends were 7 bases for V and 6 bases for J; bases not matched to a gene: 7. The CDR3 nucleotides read TGTGCCAGCACCATGGACAGGGACGCTGAAGCTTTCTTT. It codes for CASTMDRDAEAFF.

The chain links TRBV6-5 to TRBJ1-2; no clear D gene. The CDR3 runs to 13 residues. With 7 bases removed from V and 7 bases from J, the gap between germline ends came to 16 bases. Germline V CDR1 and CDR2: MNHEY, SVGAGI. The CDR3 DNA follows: TGTGCCAGCAACCTACCGGTAGCCCCTGGCTACACCTTC. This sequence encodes CASNLPVAPGYTF.

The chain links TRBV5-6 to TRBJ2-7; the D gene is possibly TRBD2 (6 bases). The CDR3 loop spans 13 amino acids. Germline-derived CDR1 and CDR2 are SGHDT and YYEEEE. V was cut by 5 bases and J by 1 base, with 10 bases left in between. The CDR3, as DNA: TGTGCCAGCAGAAGGGGAGGTTCCTACGAGCAGTACTTC. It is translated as CASRRGGSYEQYF.

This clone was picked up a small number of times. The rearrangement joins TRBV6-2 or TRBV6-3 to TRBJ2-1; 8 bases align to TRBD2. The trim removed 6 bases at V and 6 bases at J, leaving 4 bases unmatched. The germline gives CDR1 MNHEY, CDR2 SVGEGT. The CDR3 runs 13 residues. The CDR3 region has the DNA TGTGCCAGCAGCCTCGGGACTAGCAATGAGCAGTTCTTC. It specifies CASSLGTSNEQFF.

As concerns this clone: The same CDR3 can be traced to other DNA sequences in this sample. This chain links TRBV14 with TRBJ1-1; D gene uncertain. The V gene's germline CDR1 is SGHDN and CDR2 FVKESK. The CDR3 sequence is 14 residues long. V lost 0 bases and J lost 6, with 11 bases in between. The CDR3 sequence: CASSQERGRAEAFF. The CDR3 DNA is TGTGCCAGCAGCCAAGAGCGGGGTCGGGCTGAAGCTTTCTTT.

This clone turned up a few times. The CDR3 DNA follows: TGTGCCAGCAGCGGGGGCGCCTACAATGAGCAGTTCTTC. Translation: CASSGGAYNEQFF. The chain combines TRBV9 with TRBJ2-1; D is possibly TRBD1 (5 bases). The CDR3 covers 13 residues. V lost 3 bases and J lost 2, with 6 bases in between. Per germline, CDR1 SGDLS and CDR2 YYNGEE.

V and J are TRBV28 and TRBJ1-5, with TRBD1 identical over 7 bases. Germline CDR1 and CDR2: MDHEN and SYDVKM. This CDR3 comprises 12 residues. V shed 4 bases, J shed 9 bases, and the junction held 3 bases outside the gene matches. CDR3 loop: CASSSTGRPQHF. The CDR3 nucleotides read TGTGCCAGCAGTTCGACAGGGAGGCCCCAGCATTTT.

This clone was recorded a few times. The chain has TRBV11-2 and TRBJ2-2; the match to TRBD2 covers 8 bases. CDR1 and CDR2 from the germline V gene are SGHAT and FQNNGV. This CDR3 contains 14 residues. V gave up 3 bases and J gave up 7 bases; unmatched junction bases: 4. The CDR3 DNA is TGTGCCAGCAGCTTTTCCGGGGGGGTCGGGGAGCTGTTTTTT. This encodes CASSFSGGVGELFF.

The CDR3 loop is CASSYGSTGIDTQYF. In DNA, the CDR3 is TGTGCCAGTAGTTATGGGAGCACCGGAATAGATACGCAGTATTTT. This sequence joins TRBV19 and TRBJ2-3; tentative D call: TRBD2 (5 bases). CDR1 is LNHDA and CDR2 is SQIVND in the germline V gene (reference sequence). V lost 5 bases, J lost 5 bases, and 17 bases lay in between. This CDR3 region has 15 residues.

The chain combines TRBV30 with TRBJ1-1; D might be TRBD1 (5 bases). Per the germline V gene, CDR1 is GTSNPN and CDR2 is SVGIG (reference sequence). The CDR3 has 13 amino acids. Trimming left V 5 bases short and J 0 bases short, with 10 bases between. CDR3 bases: TGTGCCTGGTGGGGCCCTTTGAACACTGAAGCTTTCTTT. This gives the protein CAWWGPLNTEAFF.

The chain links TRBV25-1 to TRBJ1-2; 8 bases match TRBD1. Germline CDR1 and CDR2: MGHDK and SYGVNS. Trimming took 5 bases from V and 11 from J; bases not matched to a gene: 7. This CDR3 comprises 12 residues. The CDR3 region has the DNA TGTGCCAGCAGTTTGGGACAGGTGGGATACACCTTC. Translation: CASSLGQVGYTF.

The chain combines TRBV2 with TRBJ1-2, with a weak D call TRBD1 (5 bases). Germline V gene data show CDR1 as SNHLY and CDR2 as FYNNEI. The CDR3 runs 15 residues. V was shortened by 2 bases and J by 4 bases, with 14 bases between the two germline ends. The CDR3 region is CASSELGEGSYGYTF. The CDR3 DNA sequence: TGTGCCAGCAGTGAACTAGGGGAGGGTAGCTATGGCTACACCTTC.